These 16 T cell receptor beta chains share one sample of origin, sequenced in a study of tumour-infiltrating T cells in Burkitt lymphoma. Assay: immunoSEQ multiplex PCR; the TCRdb copy retains only in-frame clones and omits some. The profile covers more than 45,000 clones, with roughly 30% appearing a single time and around 2.9% taken by the ten largest. Sequenced: tumor tissue. The receptors shown here come from a human donor with Burkitt lymphoma.

This clone was counted only a few times. The chain links TRBV15 to TRBJ2-2, with 7 bases fitting TRBD1. This CDR3 has 17 amino acids. The V gene's germline CDR1 is LNHNV and CDR2 YYDKDF (reference sequence). V lost 0 bases to trimming and J lost 7 bases; unmatched junction nucleotides: 11. DNA for the CDR3: TGTGCCACCAGCAGAGATCCTTACAGGGGTCCGAGCGGGGAGCTGTTTTTT. The encoded protein is CATSRDPYRGPSGELFF. The complete variable domain, with remaining parts taken from reference TRBV15 and TRBJ2-2, reads DAMVIQNPRYQVTQFGKPVTLSCSQTLNHNVMYWYQQKSSQAPKLLFHYYDKDFNNEADTPDNFQSRRPNTSFCFLDIRSPGLGDTAMYLCATSRDPYRGPSGELFFGEGSRLTVL.

The chain recombines TRBV6-5 with TRBJ1-4; possible D gene TRBD1, 5 bases. V lost 6 bases, J lost 7 bases, and 15 bases lay in between. Germline CDR1 reads MNHEY; CDR2 reads SVGAGI. This CDR3 region has 14 residues. CDR3 region: CASRPRGVAEKLFF. CDR3 coding DNA: TGTGCCAGCAGACCCCGAGGGGTGGCTGAAAAACTGTTTTTT.

This chain connects TRBV14 to TRBJ2-1; 10 bases line up with TRBD1. Losses at the gene ends were 3 bases for V and 7 bases for J; bases not matched to a gene: 6. Germline CDR1 reads SGHDN; CDR2 reads FVKESK. The CDR3 is 15 amino acids. CDR3 DNA sequence: TGTGCCAGCAGCCACTTGGGACAGGGGTGGAATGAGCAGTTCTTC. It codes for CASSHLGQGWNEQFF.

The chain recombines TRBV19 with TRBJ2-7; TRBD2 matches at 7 bases. CDR1 and CDR2 (germline): LNHDA, SQIVND (reference sequence). The CDR3 covers 14 residues. The V gene end was trimmed by 3 bases and the J gene end by 0 bases; junction bases not matched to a gene: 2. For the CDR3, the DNA is TGTGCCAGTAGTATTACGGGGGGCTCCTACGAGCAGTACTTC. Translated: CASSITGGSYEQYF.

A few counts support this clone. The CDR3 loop reads CASSTDAWETQYF. The CDR3 region has the DNA TGTGCCAGCAGCACCGATGCGTGGGAGACCCAGTACTTC. V and J are TRBV9 and TRBJ2-5; D is unresolved. The germline V and J ends were trimmed by 4 bases and 5 bases, with 12 bases remaining between them. This CDR3 contains 13 residues. Germline-derived CDR1 and CDR2 are SGDLS and YYNGEE. The full variable domain, with the rest looked up from reference TRBV9 and TRBJ2-5, is DSGVTQTPKHLITATGQRVTLRCSPRSGDLSVYWYQQSLDQGLQFLIQYYNGEERAKGNILERFSAQQFPDLHSELNLSSLELGDSALYFCASSTDAWETQYFGPGTRLLVL.

The chain is built from TRBV5-8 and TRBJ2-7; D perhaps matches TRBD2 (5 bases). V was trimmed by 0 bases and J by 2 bases, leaving 12 bases between them. The CDR3 totals 15 residues. From germline, CDR1 is SGHTS and CDR2 YDEGEE. The CDR3 sequence is CASSLEGGSTYEQYF. The DNA for the CDR3 is TGTGCCAGCAGCTTGGAAGGAGGATCCACCTACGAGCAGTACTTC.

The chain has TRBV10-2 and TRBJ2-7; 12 nucleotides align to TRBD1. J lost 5 bases, V lost 6 bases, and 8 bases had no gene match. CDR3 size: 15 residues. Germline CDR1 reads WSHSY; CDR2 reads SAAADI. The CDR3 spells CASRGQGASHHEQYF. Here the CDR3 DNA reads TGCGCCAGCAGGGGACAGGGGGCGAGCCACCACGAGCAGTACTTC.

In this sample, this clone turned up a few times. This chain uses TRBV14 with TRBJ2-7; the match to TRBD1 covers 8 bases. The CDR3 extends over 15 amino acids. V lost 4 bases, J lost 6 bases, and 11 bases stayed unmatched. Germline CDR1 SGHDN, CDR2 FVKESK. The DNA of the CDR3 is TGTGCCAGCAGCCTCGACAGGGGAATCTTGGTCGAGCAGTACTTC. It specifies CASSLDRGILVEQYF.

J is TRBJ1-4 and V is TRBV9; D gene unclear. Germline V gene data show CDR1 as SGDLS and CDR2 as YYNGEE. Trimming stripped 0 bases from V and 2 bases from J, with 5 bases between. This CDR3 region has 14 residues. The CDR3 here is CASSVEGTNEKLFF. The CDR3 DNA is TGTGCCAGCAGCGTAGAGGGTACTAATGAAAAACTGTTTTTT.

The chain recombines TRBV6-5 with TRBJ1-5; no reliable D call. The V end lost 2 bases, the J end lost 6 bases, and 14 bases lay between the germline ends. In germline, CDR1 is MNHEY, CDR2 SVGAGI. The CDR3 is made up of 15 amino acids. Written as DNA, the CDR3 is TGTGCCAGCAGTTACACCTCCAAATTCATTCAGCCCCAGCATTTT. Encoded protein: CASSYTSKFIQPQHF.

This clone showed up just a few times. This chain connects TRBV6-5 to TRBJ2-2; D possibly corresponds to TRBD1 (5 bases). The ends were cut back, 8 bases at V and 2 bases at J, with 12 bases in the middle. CDR1 is MNHEY, CDR2 SVGAGI, per germline. This CDR3 spans 14 amino acids. The CDR3 nucleotides read TGTGCCAGCGGGGCAGCTAGTAACACCGGGGAGCTGTTTTTT. Amino acid sequence: CASGAASNTGELFF.

This rearrangement joins TRBV5-6 to TRBJ2-3; 8 nucleotides align to TRBD2. Per the germline V gene, CDR1 is SGHDT and CDR2 is YYEEEE. V was pared by 0 bases and J by 3 bases, with 3 bases of the junction left unmatched. This CDR3 contains 15 residues. The CDR3 sequence: CASSLGVAGTDTQYF. CDR3 nucleotides: TGTGCCAGCAGCTTGGGAGTAGCGGGGACAGATACGCAGTATTTT.

This chain uses TRBV9 with TRBJ2-3; a possible D gene is TRBD1 (6 bases). The CDR3 contains 13 residues. V was clipped by 3 bases and J by 5 bases, with 10 bases between them. Germline assignment: CDR1 SGDLS and CDR2 YYNGEE. CDR3 amino acids: CASSAQGQDTQYF. CDR3 in DNA: TGTGCCAGCAGCGCACAGGGCCAAGATACGCAGTATTTT. Supplemented by reference TRBV9 and TRBJ2-3, the full variable domain reads DSGVTQTPKHLITATGQRVTLRCSPRSGDLSVYWYQQSLDQGLQFLIQYYNGEERAKGNILERFSAQQFPDLHSELNLSSLELGDSALYFCASSAQGQDTQYFGPGTRLTVL.

J is TRBJ2-1 and V is TRBV7-8, with TRBD2 matching over 15 bases. Germline V CDR1 and CDR2: SGHVS, FQNEAQ. V was clipped by 2 bases and J by 0 bases; unmatched bases: 2. The CDR3 runs to 18 residues. The CDR3 DNA follows: TGTGCCAGCAGCTTACGGACTAGCGGGGGGGCCTCCTACAATGAGCAGTTCTTC. It is translated as CASSLRTSGGASYNEQFF. The variable domain in full, completed from reference TRBV7-8 and TRBJ2-1, reads GAGVSQSPRYKVAKRGQDVALRCDPISGHVSLFWYQQALGQGPEFLTYFQNEAQLDKSGLPSDRFFAERPEGSVSTLKIQRTQQEDSAVYLCASSLRTSGGASYNEQFFGPGTRLTVL.

On this clone itself: Distinct nucleotide sequences in the sample also encode this CDR3. The CDR3 sequence: CTSSPHPGQGLGRTYSGANVLTF. The CDR3 nucleotides are TGCACCAGCAGCCCTCACCCGGGGCAGGGTTTGGGGAGAACCTACTCTGGGGCCAACGTCCTGACTTTC. The chain combines TRBV1 with TRBJ2-6. TRBV1 is given as a pseudogene. The CDR3 is 23 residues long.

This clone occurred a few times. The DNA of the CDR3 is TGCAGCGTTGGAGGTTGGGGGCTCTACACCTTC. Its protein product is CSVGGWGLYTF. The genes are TRBV29-1 and TRBJ1-2, with TRBD1 as a possible D gene (6 bases). The V end was cut by 4 bases, the J end by 10 bases, with 13 bases between. The V gene's germline CDR1 is SQVTM and CDR2 ANQGSEA. This CDR3 has 11 amino acids. The complete variable domain, with remaining parts taken from reference TRBV29-1 and TRBJ1-2, reads SAVISQKPSRDICQRGTSLTIQCQVDSQVTMMFWYRQQPGQSLTLIATANQGSEATYESGFVIDKFPISRPNLTFSTLTVSNMSPEDSSIYLCSVGGWGLYTFGSGTRLTVV.